Described below is a single TCR beta chain sequence and its context. The antigen is unknown. A single heparinised blood sample, averaging roughly 110 mL, was obtained per donor. The data originate from a study of beta chain features in type 1 diabetes. In the study overall: Investigators examined 85 million to 110 million sorted cells across all samples.

Regarding the study as a whole: Among type 1 diabetes patients, VDJ junctions had fewer insertions and more deletions. Shortening of TCRB CDR3s, moderate but significant, appeared in all four CD4+ subsets of Type 1 diabetes patients. The question of HLA type influencing TCRB rearrangement was one that remained unresolved here.

V was shortened by 0 bases and J by 3 bases, with 10 bases between the two germline ends. The germline CDR1 and CDR2 sequences are SGDLS and YYNGEE. The CDR3 contains 15 residues. Expressed TCRB transcripts were sequenced because the isolated RNA had all been reverse transcribed beforehand. This table comes from immunoSEQ multiplex PCR, and its TCRdb copy is limited to in-frame clones, with some not included. Of 150,000 to 200,000 clones in the sample, roughly 63% are singletons; the top ten hold roughly 0.092%. Material for sequencing was naive CD4+ T cells from blood. The chain carries TRBV9 and TRBJ2-1; tentatively, D is TRBD2 (5 bases). The sequence derives from a man between 25 and 39 years old with type 1 diabetes. The CDR3 spells CASSVDTGSYNEQFF. CDR3 nucleotides: TGTGCCAGCAGCGTAGACACGGGGAGCTACAATGAGCAGTTCTTC.